This T cell receptor beta chain was recovered during a study of CD8+ T cells in alopecia areata. Study-wide findings and caveats: Normal scalp had lower clonality than lesional scalp, with alopecia totalis/universalis lesions showing this most strongly. The study found TCR sharing across patients less clear than in mice, possibly for HLA reasons.

Lesional scalp punch biopsies and peripheral blood came from alopecia areata patients. V was clipped by 6 bases and J by 1 base, with 10 bases between them. Looked up from germline, CDR1 is GTSNPN and CDR2 is SVGIG (reference sequence). CDR3 length equals 14 residues. A remark on this clone: Its antigen is undetermined.

Extracted RNA was reverse transcribed, and the resulting cDNA served as sequencing template. Sequenced by immunoSEQ multiplex PCR; TCRdb stores in-frame clones only, minus some. Of 150,000 or so clones listed, about 50% were seen once; the top ten hold less than 20%. The sequence derives from a human donor with alopecia areata. Sequencing used CD8+ T cells sorted from blood, obtained at week 0. This chain connects TRBV30 to TRBJ2-6, with D perhaps matching TRBD1 (5 bases). Here the CDR3 DNA reads TGTGCCTGCGAAAGGGGTTCTGGGGCCAACGTCCTGACTTTC. Its translation is CACERGSGANVLTF.